In its sample, the clone carrying this TCR beta chain was seen a few times. Antigen specificity is unknown. The CDR3 has 16 amino acids. In germline, CDR1 is SGHTA, CDR2 FQGTGA. Deletions cut 1 base from V and 1 base from J, with 11 bases between. The data stem from a study of beta chain features in type 1 diabetes. Investigators reverse transcribed all isolated RNA, so they sequenced expressed TCRB transcripts. The repertoire was sequenced with immunoSEQ multiplex PCR; TCRdb's copy has only in-frame clones and lacks some. Altogether hundreds of thousands of clones are present, roughly a sixth being singletons, with the ten largest covering around 0.095%. The study, taken as a whole, reports: All four CD4+ subsets from Type 1 diabetes patients carried moderately but significantly shorter TCRB CDR3s. Whether HLA type influences TCRB rearrangement remained unresolved here. The similarity of naive, central memory and Treg TCRB repertoires appeared greater among patients than among healthy donors.

Sorting based on CD45RO/CCR7/CD25/CD127/CD95/CD27 separated CD4+ naive, central memory, regulatory and stem cell-like memory cells. The chain recombines TRBV7-3 with TRBJ2-1; the D gene is possibly TRBD2 (6 bases). The clonotype was recovered from a man aged 18 to 35 in good health. The sequenced sample was naive CD4+ T cells from blood. CDR3: CASSLIPGLSYNEQFF. The CDR3 nucleotides are TGTGCCAGCAGCTTAATTCCGGGACTTTCCTACAATGAGCAGTTCTTC.